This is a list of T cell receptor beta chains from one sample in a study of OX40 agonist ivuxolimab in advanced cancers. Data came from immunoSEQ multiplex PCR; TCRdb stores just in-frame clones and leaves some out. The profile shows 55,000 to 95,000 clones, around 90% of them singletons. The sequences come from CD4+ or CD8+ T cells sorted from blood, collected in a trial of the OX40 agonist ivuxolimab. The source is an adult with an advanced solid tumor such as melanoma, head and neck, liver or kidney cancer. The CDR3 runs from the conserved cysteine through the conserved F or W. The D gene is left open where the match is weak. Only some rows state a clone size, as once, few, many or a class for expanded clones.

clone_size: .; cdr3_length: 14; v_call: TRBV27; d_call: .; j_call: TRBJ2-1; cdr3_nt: TGTGCCAGCAGTCCCCTTGGGGAGGTGGATGAGCAGTTCTTC; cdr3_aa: CASSPLGEVDEQFF
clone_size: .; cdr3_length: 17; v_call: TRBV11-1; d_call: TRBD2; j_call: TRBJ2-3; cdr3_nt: TGTGCCAGCAGCTTAGATGGAGCGGGGGCCCCCACAGATACGCAGTATTTT; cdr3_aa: CASSLDGAGAPTDTQYF
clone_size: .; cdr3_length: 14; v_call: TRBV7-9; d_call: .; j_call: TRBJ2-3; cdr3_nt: TGTGCCAGCACAAAGGGGGGTCAGTTGGATACGCAGTATTTT; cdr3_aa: CASTKGGQLDTQYF
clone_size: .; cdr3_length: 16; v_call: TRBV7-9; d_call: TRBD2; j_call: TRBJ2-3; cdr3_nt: TGTGCCAGCAGCCTTAGAGCGGGGGGGCCCACAGATACGCAGTATTTT; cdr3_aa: CASSLRAGGPTDTQYF
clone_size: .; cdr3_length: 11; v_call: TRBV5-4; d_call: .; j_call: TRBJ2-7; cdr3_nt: TGTGCCAGCAGCTCAAGAGGGGAGCAGTACTTC; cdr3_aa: CASSSRGEQYF
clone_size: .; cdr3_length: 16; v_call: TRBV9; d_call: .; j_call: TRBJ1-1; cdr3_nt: TGTGCCAGCAGCGTAGGGGTCGGAGATTATAGGGCTGAAGCTTTCTTT; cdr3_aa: CASSVGVGDYRAEAFF
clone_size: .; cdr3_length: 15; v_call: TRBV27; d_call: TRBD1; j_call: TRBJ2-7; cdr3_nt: TGTGCCAGCAGTTTATTTAGCAGGGGGCTGAGCGAGCAGTACTTC; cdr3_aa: CASSLFSRGLSEQYF
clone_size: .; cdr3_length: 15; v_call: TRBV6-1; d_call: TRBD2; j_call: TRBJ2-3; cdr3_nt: TGTGCCAGCACTTTGACGGGACTAAGCACAGATACGCAGTATTTT; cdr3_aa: CASTLTGLSTDTQYF
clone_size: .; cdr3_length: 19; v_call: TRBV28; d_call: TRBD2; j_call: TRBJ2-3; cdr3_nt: TGTGCCAGCAGTCCAGGGTGGCTAGCGGGGGCCCGGAGCACAGATACGCAGTATTTT; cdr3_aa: CASSPGWLAGARSTDTQYF
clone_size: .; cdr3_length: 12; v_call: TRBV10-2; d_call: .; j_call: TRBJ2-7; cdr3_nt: TGCGCCAGCAGAATACAGGGAAACGAGCAGTACTTC; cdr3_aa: CASRIQGNEQYF
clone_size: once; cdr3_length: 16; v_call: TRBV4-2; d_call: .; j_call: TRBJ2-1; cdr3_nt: TGTGCCAGCAGCCCCACCGGCGGAGGGCGGGACTATGAGCAGTTCTTC; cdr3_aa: CASSPTGGGRDYEQFF
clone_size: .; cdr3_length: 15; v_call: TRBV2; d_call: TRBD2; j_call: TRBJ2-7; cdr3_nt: TGTGCCAGCAAACCTAGCGGGGGGCAATCCTACGAGCAGTACTTC; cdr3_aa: CASKPSGGQSYEQYF
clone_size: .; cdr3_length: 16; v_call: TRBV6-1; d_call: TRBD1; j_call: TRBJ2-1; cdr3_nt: TGTGCCAGCAGTGAAGCGTGGGGGACAGGGAGGGATGAGCAGTTCTTC; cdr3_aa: CASSEAWGTGRDEQFF
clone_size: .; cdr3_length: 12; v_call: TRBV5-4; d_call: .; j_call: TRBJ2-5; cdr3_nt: TGTGCCAGCAGCTGGGATCAAGAGACCCAGTACTTC; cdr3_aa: CASSWDQETQYF
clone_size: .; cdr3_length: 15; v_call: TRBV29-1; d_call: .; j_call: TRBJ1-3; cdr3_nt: TGCAGCGTTGTTGGAAGGGCCGACTCTGGAAACACCATATATTTT; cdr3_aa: CSVVGRADSGNTIYF
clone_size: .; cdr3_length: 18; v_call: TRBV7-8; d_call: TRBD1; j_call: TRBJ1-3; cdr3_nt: TGTGCCAGCAGCCTCCGGGACAGGGGATCTGGATTAAGAAACACCATATATTTT; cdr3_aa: CASSLRDRGSGLRNTIYF
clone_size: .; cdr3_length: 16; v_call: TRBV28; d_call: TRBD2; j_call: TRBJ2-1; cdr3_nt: TGTGCCAGCATCCGGACTAGCGGGGTAATTAACAATGAGCAGTTCTTC; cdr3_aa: CASIRTSGVINNEQFF
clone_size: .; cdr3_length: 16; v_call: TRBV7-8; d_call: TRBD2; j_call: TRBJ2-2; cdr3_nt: TGTGCCAGCAGCTTAGCCGGGAGCGGGGGCACAGGGGAGCTGTTTTTT; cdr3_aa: CASSLAGSGGTGELFF
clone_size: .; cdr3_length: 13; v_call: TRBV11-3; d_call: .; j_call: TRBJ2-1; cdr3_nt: TGTGCCAGCAGCGTCGGGGCTTACAATGAGCAGTTCTTC; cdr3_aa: CASSVGAYNEQFF
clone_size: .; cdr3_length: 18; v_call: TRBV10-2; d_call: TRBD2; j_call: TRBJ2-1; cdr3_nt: TGCGCCAGCCAGCGGACTAGCGGGTCTCGGAGCTCCTACAATGAGCAGTTCTTC; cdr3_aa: CASQRTSGSRSSYNEQFF
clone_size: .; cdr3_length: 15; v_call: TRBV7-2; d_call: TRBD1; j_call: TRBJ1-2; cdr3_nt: TGTGCCAGCAGCTTAGTTGCAGGGGGGGCCTATGGCTACACCTTC; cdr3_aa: CASSLVAGGAYGYTF
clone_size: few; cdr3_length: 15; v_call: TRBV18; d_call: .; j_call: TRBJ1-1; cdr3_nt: TGTGCCAGCTCACCAGAGGGAGGGGTCCGCACTGAAGCTTTCTTT; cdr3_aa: CASSPEGGVRTEAFF
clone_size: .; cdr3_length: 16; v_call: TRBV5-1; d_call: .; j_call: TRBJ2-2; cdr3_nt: TGCGCCAGCAGCTTGGTTTGGGTCTCGAACACCGGGGAGCTGTTTTTT; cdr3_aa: CASSLVWVSNTGELFF
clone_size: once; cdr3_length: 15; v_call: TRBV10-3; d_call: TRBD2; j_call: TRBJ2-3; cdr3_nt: TGTGCCATCACCTCGACTAGCGGTAGCACAGATACGCAGTATTTT; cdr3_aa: CAITSTSGSTDTQYF
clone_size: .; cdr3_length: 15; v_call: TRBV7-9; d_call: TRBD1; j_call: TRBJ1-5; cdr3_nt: TGTGCCAGCAGCCCCCAGGGGGCAAGCAATCAGCCCCAGCATTTT; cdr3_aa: CASSPQGASNQPQHF
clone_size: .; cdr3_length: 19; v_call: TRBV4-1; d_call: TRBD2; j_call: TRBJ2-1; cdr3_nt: TGCGCCAGCAGCCAAGATAGGGGGACTAGCGGTCCAGCTTACAATGAGCAGTTCTTC; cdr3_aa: CASSQDRGTSGPAYNEQFF
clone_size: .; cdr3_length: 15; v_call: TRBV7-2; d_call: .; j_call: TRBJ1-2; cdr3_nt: TGTGCCAGCAGCTCCCAATCCGGGTTGGAGTATGGCTACACCTTC; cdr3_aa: CASSSQSGLEYGYTF
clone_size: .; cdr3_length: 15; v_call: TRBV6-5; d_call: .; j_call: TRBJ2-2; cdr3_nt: TGTGCCAGCAGTTGGGACGGGACGAACACCGGGGAGCTGTTTTTT; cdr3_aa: CASSWDGTNTGELFF
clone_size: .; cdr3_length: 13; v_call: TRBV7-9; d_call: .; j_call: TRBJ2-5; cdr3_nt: TGTGCCAGCAGCTTAGGGATTGGGGAGACCCAGTACTTC; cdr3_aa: CASSLGIGETQYF
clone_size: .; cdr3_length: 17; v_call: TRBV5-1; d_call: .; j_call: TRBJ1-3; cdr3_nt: TGCGCCAGCAGCTTGGGCCTCGGTCATCCCCCCGGAAACACCATATATTTT; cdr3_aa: CASSLGLGHPPGNTIYF
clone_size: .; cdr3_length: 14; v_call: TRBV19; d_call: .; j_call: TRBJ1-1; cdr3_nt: TGTGCCAGTAGTATAACGACAGTGGGGACTGAAGCTTTCTTT; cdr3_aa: CASSITTVGTEAFF
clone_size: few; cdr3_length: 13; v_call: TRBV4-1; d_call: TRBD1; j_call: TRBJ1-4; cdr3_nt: TGCGCCAGCAGCTCGACAGGGGATGAAAAACTGTTTTTT; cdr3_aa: CASSSTGDEKLFF
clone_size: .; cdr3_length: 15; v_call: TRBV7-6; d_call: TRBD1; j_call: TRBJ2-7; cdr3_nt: TGTGCCAGCAGCCCTTGGGGACAGGGGAGGTACGAGCAGTACTTC; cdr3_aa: CASSPWGQGRYEQYF
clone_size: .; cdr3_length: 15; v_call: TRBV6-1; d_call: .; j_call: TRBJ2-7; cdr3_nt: TGTGCCAGCAGTGAAGAGGAATGGGGCGCCCCGGGACGGTACTTC; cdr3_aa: CASSEEEWGAPGRYF
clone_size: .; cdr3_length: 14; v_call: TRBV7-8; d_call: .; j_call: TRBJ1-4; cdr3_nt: TGTGCCAGCAGCCATTCTGCAACTAATGAAAAACTGTTTTTT; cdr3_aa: CASSHSATNEKLFF
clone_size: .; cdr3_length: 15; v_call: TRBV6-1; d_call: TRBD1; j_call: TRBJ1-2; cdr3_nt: TGTGCCAGCAGCCTCAGGGGGGATACTAACTATGGCTACACCTTC; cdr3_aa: CASSLRGDTNYGYTF
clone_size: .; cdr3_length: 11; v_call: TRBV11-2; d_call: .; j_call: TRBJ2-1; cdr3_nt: TGTGCCAGCAGCCAGGGGTCTACCGGGCTCTTC; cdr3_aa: CASSQGSTGLF
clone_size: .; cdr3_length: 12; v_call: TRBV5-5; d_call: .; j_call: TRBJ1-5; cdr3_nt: TGTGCCAGCAGCTTCGGTAATCAGCCCCAGCATTTT; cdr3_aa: CASSFGNQPQHF
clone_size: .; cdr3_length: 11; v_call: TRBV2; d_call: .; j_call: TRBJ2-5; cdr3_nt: TGTGCCGGGAGTCCTGGGGGCACCCAGTACTTC; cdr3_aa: CAGSPGGTQYF
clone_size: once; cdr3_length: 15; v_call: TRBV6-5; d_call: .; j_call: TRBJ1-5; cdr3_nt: TGTGCCAGCAGATTGCGGACAGACTTCAATCAGCCCCAGCATTTT; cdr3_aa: CASRLRTDFNQPQHF
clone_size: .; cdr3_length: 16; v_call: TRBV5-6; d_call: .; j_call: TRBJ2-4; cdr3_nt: TGTGCCAGCAGCTCCGGACAGCAACTAGCCAAAAACATTCAGTACTTC; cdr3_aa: CASSSGQQLAKNIQYF
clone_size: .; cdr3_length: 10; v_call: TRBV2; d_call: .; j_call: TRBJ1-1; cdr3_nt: TGTGCCAGCTCATGGACTGAAGCTTTCTTT; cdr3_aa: CASSWTEAFF
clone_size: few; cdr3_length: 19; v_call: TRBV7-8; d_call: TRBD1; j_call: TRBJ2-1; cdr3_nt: TGTGCCAGCAGCTTAGGGGTCATGCGGACAGGGGCCACCTACAATGAGCAGTTCTTC; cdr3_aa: CASSLGVMRTGATYNEQFF
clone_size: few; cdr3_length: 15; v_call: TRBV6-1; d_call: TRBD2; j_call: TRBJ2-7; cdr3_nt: TGTGCCAGCAGTGAAGCGGGTGCGGGAGGCTACGAGCAGTACTTC; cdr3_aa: CASSEAGAGGYEQYF
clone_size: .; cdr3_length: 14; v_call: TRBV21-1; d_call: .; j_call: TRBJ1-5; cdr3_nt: TGTGTACCCATCCCGGGGGAAGGCAATCAGCCCCAGCATTTT; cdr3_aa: CVPIPGEGNQPQHF
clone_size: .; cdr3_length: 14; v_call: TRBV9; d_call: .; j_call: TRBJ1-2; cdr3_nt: TGTGCCAGCAGCGTAGGACGTTCGTCTTATGGCTACACCTTC; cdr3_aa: CASSVGRSSYGYTF
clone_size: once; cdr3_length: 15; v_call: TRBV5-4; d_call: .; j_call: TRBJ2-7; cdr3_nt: TGTGCCAGCAGCTTGGACAATTCACCTTACTACGAGCAGTACTTC; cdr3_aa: CASSLDNSPYYEQYF
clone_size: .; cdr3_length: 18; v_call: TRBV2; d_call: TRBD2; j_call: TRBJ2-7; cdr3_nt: TGTGCCAGCAGTGCGACCGGGACTAGTTCGGGCCGCTCCTACGAGCAGTACTTC; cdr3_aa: CASSATGTSSGRSYEQYF
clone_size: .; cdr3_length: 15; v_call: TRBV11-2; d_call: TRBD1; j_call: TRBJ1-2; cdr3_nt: TGTGCCAGCAGCTTGGGGACAGGGGGCCGTTATGGCTACACCTTC; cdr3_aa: CASSLGTGGRYGYTF
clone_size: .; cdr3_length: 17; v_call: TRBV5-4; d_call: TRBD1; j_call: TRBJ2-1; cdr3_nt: TGTGCCAGCAGCCCCGGACAGGGGGGGATCACCTACAATGAGCAGTTCTTC; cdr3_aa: CASSPGQGGITYNEQFF
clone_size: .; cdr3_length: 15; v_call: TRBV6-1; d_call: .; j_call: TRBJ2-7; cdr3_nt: TGTGCCAGCCAGATCTCTGCCCCTCTAAACTACGAGCAGTACTTC; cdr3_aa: CASQISAPLNYEQYF
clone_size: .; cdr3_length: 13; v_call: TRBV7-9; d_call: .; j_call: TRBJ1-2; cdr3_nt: TGTGCCAGCAGCTTCCCAGAAAACTATGGCTACACCTTC; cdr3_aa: CASSFPENYGYTF